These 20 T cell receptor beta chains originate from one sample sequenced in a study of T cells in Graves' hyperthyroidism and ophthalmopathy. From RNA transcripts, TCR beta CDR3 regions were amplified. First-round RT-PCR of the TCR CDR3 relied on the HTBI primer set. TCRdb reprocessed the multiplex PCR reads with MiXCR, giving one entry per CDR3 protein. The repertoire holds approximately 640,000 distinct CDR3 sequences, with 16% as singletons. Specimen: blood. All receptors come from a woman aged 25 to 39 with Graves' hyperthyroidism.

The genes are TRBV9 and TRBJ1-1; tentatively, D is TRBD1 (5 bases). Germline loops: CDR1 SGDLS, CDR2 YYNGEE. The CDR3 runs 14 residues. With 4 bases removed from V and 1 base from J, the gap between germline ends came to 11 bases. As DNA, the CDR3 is TGTGCCAGCAGCAGAGGGGCAGGGAACACTGAAGCTTTCTTT. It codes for CASSRGAGNTEAFF. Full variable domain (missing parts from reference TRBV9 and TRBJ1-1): DSGVTQTPKHLITATGQRVTLRCSPRSGDLSVYWYQQSLDQGLQFLIQYYNGEERAKGNILERFSAQQFPDLHSELNLSSLELGDSALYFCASSRGAGNTEAFFGQGTRLTVV.

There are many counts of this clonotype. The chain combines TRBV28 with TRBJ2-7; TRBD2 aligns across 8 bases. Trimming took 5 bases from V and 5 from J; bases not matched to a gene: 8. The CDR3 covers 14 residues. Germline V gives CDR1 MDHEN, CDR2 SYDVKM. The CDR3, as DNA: TGTGCCAGCAGTGCCCCCAAGACTAGCGACGAGCAGTACTTC. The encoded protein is CASSAPKTSDEQYF.

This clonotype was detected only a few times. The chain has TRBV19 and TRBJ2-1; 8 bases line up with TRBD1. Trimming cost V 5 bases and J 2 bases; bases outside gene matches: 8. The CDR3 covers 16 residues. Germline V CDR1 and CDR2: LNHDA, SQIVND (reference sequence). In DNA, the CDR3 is TGTGCCAGTAGTCTAAAGACAGGGGAACCCTACAATGAGCAGTTCTTC. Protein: CASSLKTGEPYNEQFF.

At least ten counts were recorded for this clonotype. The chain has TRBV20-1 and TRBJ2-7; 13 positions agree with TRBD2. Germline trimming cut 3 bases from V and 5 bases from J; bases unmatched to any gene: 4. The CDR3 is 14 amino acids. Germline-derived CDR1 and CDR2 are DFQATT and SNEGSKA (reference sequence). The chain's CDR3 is CSASQLAGGHEQYF. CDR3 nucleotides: TGCAGTGCTAGCCAACTAGCGGGAGGGCACGAGCAGTACTTC.

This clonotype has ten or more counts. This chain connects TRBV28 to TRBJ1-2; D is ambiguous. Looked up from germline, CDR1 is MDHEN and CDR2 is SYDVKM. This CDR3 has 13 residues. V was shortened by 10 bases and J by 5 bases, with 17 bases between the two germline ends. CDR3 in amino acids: CAIYRTATYGYTF. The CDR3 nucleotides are TGTGCCATATACCGGACGGCGACTTATGGCTACACCTTC.

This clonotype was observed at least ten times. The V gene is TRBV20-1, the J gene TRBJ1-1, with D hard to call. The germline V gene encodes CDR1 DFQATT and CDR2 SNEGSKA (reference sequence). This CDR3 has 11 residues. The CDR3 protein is CRAILNTEAFF. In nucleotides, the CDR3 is TGCAGGGCAATACTGAACACTGAAGCTTTCTTT.

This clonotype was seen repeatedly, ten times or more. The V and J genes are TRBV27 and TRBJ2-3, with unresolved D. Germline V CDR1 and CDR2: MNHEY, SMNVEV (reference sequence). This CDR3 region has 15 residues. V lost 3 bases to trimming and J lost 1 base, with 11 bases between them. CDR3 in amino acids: CASSLTRARTDTQYF. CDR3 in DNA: TGTGCCAGCAGTTTGACTCGCGCCCGCACAGATACGCAGTATTTT.

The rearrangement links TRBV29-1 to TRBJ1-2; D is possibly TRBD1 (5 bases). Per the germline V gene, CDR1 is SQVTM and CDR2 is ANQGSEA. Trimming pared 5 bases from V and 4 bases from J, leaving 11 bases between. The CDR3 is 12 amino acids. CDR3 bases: TGCAGCGTTATTCTGGGGGGCTATGGCTACACCTTC. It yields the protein CSVILGGYGYTF.

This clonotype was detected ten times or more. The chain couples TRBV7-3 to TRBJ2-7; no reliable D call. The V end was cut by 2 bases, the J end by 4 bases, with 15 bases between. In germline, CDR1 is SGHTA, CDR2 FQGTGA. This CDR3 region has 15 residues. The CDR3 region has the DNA TGTGCCAGCAGCTTAGGCCTCGGCCCACTTTACGAGCAGTACTTC. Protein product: CASSLGLGPLYEQYF.

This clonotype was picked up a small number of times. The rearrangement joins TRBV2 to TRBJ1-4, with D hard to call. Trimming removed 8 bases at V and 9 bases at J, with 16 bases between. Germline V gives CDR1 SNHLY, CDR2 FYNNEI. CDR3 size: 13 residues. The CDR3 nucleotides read TGTGCCAGCCACGGATTTCAAAATCAAAAACTGTTTTTT. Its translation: CASHGFQNQKLFF.

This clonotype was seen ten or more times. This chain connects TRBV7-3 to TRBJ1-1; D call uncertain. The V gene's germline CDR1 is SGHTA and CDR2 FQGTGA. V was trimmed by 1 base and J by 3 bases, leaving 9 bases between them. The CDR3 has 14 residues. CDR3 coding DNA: TGTGCCAGCAGCTTAAGGGCAGACTACACTGAAGCTTTCTTT. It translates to CASSLRADYTEAFF.

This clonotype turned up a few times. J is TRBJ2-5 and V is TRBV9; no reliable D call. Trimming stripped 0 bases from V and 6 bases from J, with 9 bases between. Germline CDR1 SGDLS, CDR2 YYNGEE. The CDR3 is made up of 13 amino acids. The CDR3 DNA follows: TGTGCCAGCAGCGTAGGTAGTGAAAAGACCCAGTACTTC. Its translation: CASSVGSEKTQYF.

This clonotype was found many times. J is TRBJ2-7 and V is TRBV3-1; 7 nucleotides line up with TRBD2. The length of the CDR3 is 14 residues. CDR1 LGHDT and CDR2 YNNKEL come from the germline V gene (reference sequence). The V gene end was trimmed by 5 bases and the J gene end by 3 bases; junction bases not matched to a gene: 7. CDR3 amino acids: CASSYGTNLYEQYF. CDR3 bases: TGTGCCAGCAGCTACGGGACTAACCTCTACGAGCAGTACTTC.

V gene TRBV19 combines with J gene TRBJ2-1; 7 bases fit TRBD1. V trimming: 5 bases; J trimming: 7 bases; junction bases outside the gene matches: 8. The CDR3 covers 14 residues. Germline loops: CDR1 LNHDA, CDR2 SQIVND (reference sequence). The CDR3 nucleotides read TGTGCCAGTAGTGCCGGGACAGTTGAAAATGAGCAGTTCTTC. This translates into CASSAGTVENEQFF.

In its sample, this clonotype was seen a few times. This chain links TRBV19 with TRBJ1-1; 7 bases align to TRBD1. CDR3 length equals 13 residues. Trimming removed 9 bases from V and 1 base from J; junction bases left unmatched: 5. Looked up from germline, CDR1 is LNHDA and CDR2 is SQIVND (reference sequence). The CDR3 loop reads CASKDRTNTEAFF. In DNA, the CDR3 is TGTGCCAGCAAGGACAGGACGAACACTGAAGCTTTCTTT.

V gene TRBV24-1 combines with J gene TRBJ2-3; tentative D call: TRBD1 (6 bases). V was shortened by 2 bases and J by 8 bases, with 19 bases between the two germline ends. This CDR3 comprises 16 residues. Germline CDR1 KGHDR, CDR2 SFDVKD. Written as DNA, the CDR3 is TGTGCCACCAGTGATTCCCGTGGTCTCTCACAGGGTACGCAGTATTTT. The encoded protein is CATSDSRGLSQGTQYF.

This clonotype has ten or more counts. Here the CDR3 DNA reads TGTGCCAGCAGTTATCCATCGCATGGCAGGGTGTCCTACGAGCAGTACTTC. This sequence encodes CASSYPSHGRVSYEQYF. V usage is TRBV6-2 or TRBV6-3 and J usage is TRBJ2-7, with a weak D call TRBD1 (5 bases). Germline CDR1 and CDR2: MNHEY and SVGEGT. The CDR3 sequence is 17 residues long. V was trimmed by 3 bases and J by 1 base, leaving 19 bases between them.

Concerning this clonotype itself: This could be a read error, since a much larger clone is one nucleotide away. DNA for the CDR3: TGTGCCACCAGCAGTAGGGACACAGGTACGCAGTATTTT. Translation: CATSSRDTGTQYF. V is TRBV15 and J is TRBJ2-3, with D maybe TRBD1 (6 bases). The CDR3 totals 13 residues. CDR1 and CDR2 from the germline V gene are LNHNV and YYDKDF (reference sequence). The complete variable domain, with remaining parts taken from reference TRBV15 and TRBJ2-3, reads DAMVIQNPRYQVTQFGKPVTLSCSQTLNHNVMYWYQQKSSQAPKLLFHYYDKDFNNEADTPDNFQSRRPNTSFCFLDIRSPGLGDTAMYLCATSSRDTGTQYFGPGTRLTVL.

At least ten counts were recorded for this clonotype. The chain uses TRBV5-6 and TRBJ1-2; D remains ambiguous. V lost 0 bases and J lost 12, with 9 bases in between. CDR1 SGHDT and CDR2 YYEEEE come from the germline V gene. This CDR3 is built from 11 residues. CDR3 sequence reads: CASSLAAENTF. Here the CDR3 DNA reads TGTGCCAGCAGCTTGGCGGCGGAGAACACCTTC.

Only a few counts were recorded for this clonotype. CDR3 bases: TGTGCCACAGCGTCGGGGTACCAAGAGACCCAGTACTTC. The encoded protein is CATASGYQETQYF. The chain combines TRBV19 with TRBJ2-5, with D possibly being TRBD2 (5 bases). CDR1 is LNHDA, CDR2 SQIVND, per germline (reference sequence). The V end was cut by 10 bases, the J end by 0 bases, with 12 bases between. The CDR3 extends over 13 amino acids.